Described below is a single T cell receptor beta chain sequence and its context. The table came from immunoSEQ multiplex PCR; TCRdb's copy has only in-frame clones and leaves some out. The sample contains approximately 170,000 clones, roughly 80% of which appear only once. Unmatched junction bases numbered 2, after V lost 0 bases and J lost 3 bases. This CDR3 contains 15 residues. The germline V gene encodes CDR1 SGDLS and CDR2 YYNGEE. This entry belongs to a study of blood T cell repertoires in COVID-19. Sequencing input: PBMCs or T cells enriched from blood (not recorded which). The chain uses TRBV9 and TRBJ1-5; TRBD1 agrees at 8 bases. The receptor's source is a woman in her twenties or thirties who had recovered from COVID-19. The chain's CDR3 is CASSVGTGLNQPQHF. As DNA, the CDR3 is TGTGCCAGCAGCGTAGGGACAGGGCTCAATCAGCCCCAGCATTTT.